One and the same sample provided the 26 T cell receptor beta chains below, sequenced in a study of metastatic and nonmetastatic thyroid tumors. Among the patients, none had received any treatment before thyroid surgery. TCRdb re-analyzed the PCR reads using MiXCR. The sample holds around 40,000 clones, roughly 12% seen once. The sample taken for sequencing was blood. The receptors were gathered from a female donor with papillary thyroid cancer or a benign thyroid nodule (not recorded which). Some clones in this sample may be carry-over from other donors' samples.

The J gene is TRBJ2-5, the V gene TRBV4-1; a weak D match, TRBD1 (5 bases). The germline V gene has CDR1 MGHRA and CDR2 YSYEKL. CDR3 length equals 15 residues. V was trimmed by 4 bases and J by 5 bases, leaving 17 bases between them. This chain's CDR3 is CASSPRSLAGETQYF. For the CDR3, the DNA is TGCGCCAGCAGCCCAAGGTCTTTAGCAGGGGAGACCCAGTACTTC.

This clone was detected ten times or more. This chain connects TRBV11-2 to TRBJ2-3, with TRBD2 as a possible D gene (6 bases). CDR1 is SGHAT and CDR2 is FQNNGV in the germline V gene. The CDR3 runs 15 residues. V was pared by 1 base and J by 4 bases, with 12 bases between. CDR3 region: CASSLGAGLADTQYF. In nucleotides, the CDR3 is TGTGCCAGCAGCTTAGGGGCGGGATTGGCAGATACGCAGTATTTT.

The genes are TRBV4-1 and TRBJ2-4; a possible D gene is TRBD1 (6 bases). V shed 8 bases and J shed 6 bases, with 14 bases lying between them. There are 13 residues in the CDR3. Germline lookup yields CDR1 MGHRA and CDR2 YSYEKL. The chain's CDR3 is CASREQGTNIQYF. The CDR3 DNA reads as TGCGCCAGCCGGGAACAGGGAACAAACATTCAGTACTTC.

This clone was observed at least ten times. As DNA, the CDR3 is TGCAGTGCTAGAAGTGGAGACTTCAGCACAGATACGCAGTATTTT. Amino acid sequence: CSARSGDFSTDTQYF. This chain uses TRBV20-1 with TRBJ2-3, with D hard to call. CDR1 and CDR2 from the germline V gene are DFQATT and SNEGSKA (reference sequence). This CDR3 spans 15 amino acids. V lost 2 bases to trimming and J lost 0 bases, with 12 bases between them.

This clone was observed many times. V usage is TRBV28 and J usage is TRBJ1-4, with a weak D call TRBD1 (6 bases). Trimming took off 6 bases at V and 5 bases at J, with 13 bases between the two ends. The CDR3 runs 14 residues. Germline V gene sequence: CDR1 MDHEN, CDR2 SYDVKM. The CDR3 loop is CASSEGGANEKLFF. The CDR3 region has the DNA TGTGCCAGCAGCGAGGGGGGAGCAAATGAAAAACTGTTTTTT. Supplemented by reference TRBV28 and TRBJ1-4, the full variable domain reads DVKVTQSSRYLVKRTGEKVFLECVQDMDHENMFWYRQDPGLGLRLIYFSYDVKMKEKGDIPEGYSVSREKKERFSLILESASTNQTSMYLCASSEGGANEKLFFGSGTQLSVL.

This clone was counted only a few times. The genes are TRBV30 and TRBJ1-1; D is undetermined. The CDR3 is made up of 13 amino acids. Germline CDR1 and CDR2: GTSNPN and SVGIG (reference sequence). Trimming shortened V by 4 bases and J by 4 bases, and 13 bases separated the two germline ends. The DNA of the CDR3 is TGTGCCTGGACCCCGGGATCGAGCACTGAAGCTTTCTTT. This sequence encodes CAWTPGSSTEAFF.

This clone was found many times. The chain links TRBV7-8 to TRBJ2-5, with D tentatively TRBD2 (5 bases). The CDR3 sequence is 15 residues long. Germline CDR1 is SGHVS and CDR2 is FQNEAQ. Trimming shortened V by 5 bases and J by 7 bases, and 20 bases separated the two germline ends. This CDR3 is CASSEQTGLVGTQYF. CDR3 sequence (DNA): TGTGCCAGCAGCGAACAAACCGGACTGGTAGGGACCCAGTACTTC.

There are many counts of this clone. The gene calls are TRBV5-8 and TRBJ2-7; the match to TRBD1 covers 9 bases. Per the germline V gene, CDR1 is SGHTS and CDR2 is YDEGEE. V was clipped by 4 bases and J by 7 bases; unmatched bases: 9. CDR3 length: 14 amino acids. CDR3 DNA sequence: TGTGCCAGCAGCGACCGGGACAGGGCGGGGGAGCAGTACTTC. Amino acids: CASSDRDRAGEQYF. The full variable domain, its missing parts supplied by reference TRBV5-8 and TRBJ2-7, is EAGVTQSPTHLIKTRGQQATLRCSPISGHTSVYWYQQALGLGLQFLLWYDEGEERNRGNFPPRFSGRQFPNYSSELNVNALELEDSALYLCASSDRDRAGEQYFGPGTRLTVT.

Many counts were recorded for this clone. The CDR3 here is CASSLDGPNYNEQFF. CDR3 DNA sequence: TGCGCCAGCAGCCTTGACGGTCCCAACTACAATGAGCAGTTCTTC. The chain uses TRBV5-1 and TRBJ2-1, with unresolved D. This CDR3 has 15 amino acids. V was cut by 4 bases and J by 3 bases, with 14 bases left in between. Looked up from germline, CDR1 is SGHRS and CDR2 is YFSETQ.

This clone was detected many times. The chain links TRBV20-1 to TRBJ2-7; D possibly uses TRBD1 or TRBD2 (5 bases each). V was pared by 1 base and J by 6 bases, with 22 bases between. Germline V gene sequence: CDR1 DFQATT, CDR2 SNEGSKA (reference sequence). The CDR3 is made up of 16 amino acids. The CDR3: CSARGLGQGRGSEQYF. The CDR3, as DNA: TGCAGTGCTAGAGGTTTGGGGCAAGGGAGAGGGAGCGAGCAGTACTTC.

This clone was counted between two and nine times. The chain joins TRBV6-1 to TRBJ2-7, with 10 bases that match TRBD1. Germline lookup yields CDR1 MNHNS and CDR2 SASEGT. Germline trimming cut 9 bases from V and 0 bases from J; bases unmatched to any gene: 14. This CDR3 contains 17 residues. CDR3 nucleotides: TGTGCCAGACCCGGGGACAGGGGAATTTTGAGCTCCTACGAGCAGTACTTC. It specifies CARPGDRGILSSYEQYF.

This clone has a count of ten or more. J is TRBJ1-2 and V is TRBV19; 8 bases line up with TRBD1. With 1 base clipped from V and 4 bases from J, the junction kept 2 bases outside the gene matches. The CDR3 consists of 14 residues. The germline gives CDR1 LNHDA, CDR2 SQIVND (reference sequence). CDR3 sequence (DNA): TGTGCCAGTAGTATAGGGACAGGGCCCTATGGCTACACCTTC. It encodes CASSIGTGPYGYTF. The full variable domain, with the rest looked up from reference TRBV19 and TRBJ1-2, is DGGITQSPKYLFRKEGQNVTLSCEQNLNHDAMYWYRQDPGQGLRLIYYSQIVNDFQKGDIAEGYSVSREKKESFPLTVTSAQKNPTAFYLCASSIGTGPYGYTFGSGTRLTVV.

This clone appeared a few times. A much larger clone lies a single base off, so this may be a read error. Other DNA sequences in this sample translate to the same CDR3. The chain is built from TRBV12-3 or TRBV12-4 and TRBJ1-3; D unclear. The CDR3 contains 11 residues. The CDR3 DNA follows: TGTGCCAGCAGGATTGGAAACACAATATATTTT. Translating gives CASRIGNTIYF.

This clone has only a few counts. One end of the junction fails to match germline, which may point to a read error. This rearrangement joins TRBV5-1 to TRBJ1-5; D uncertain. The CDR3 length is 8 residues. In germline, CDR1 is SGHRS, CDR2 YFSETQ. The CDR3 coding sequence is TGCGCCAGCAGCCCCAGAGATTTT. Protein product: CASSPRDF.

About this clone: One end of the junction does not line up with germline, which may come from a read error. The rearrangement joins TRBV6-1 to TRBJ2-1, with unresolved D. This CDR3 has 12 amino acids. Germline assignment: CDR1 MNHNS and CDR2 SASEGT. In nucleotides, the CDR3 is TGTGCCAGCACATGTCGACACAATGATCAGTTCTTC. This gives the protein CASTCRHNDQFF.

Points on this clone: A read error may account for a junction end that differs from germline. The chain is built from TRBV11-2 and TRBJ1-3; 7 nucleotides line up with TRBD1. There are 16 residues in the CDR3. CDR1 and CDR2 from the germline V gene are SGHAT and FQNNGV. In DNA, the CDR3 is TGTGCCAGCAGCTTATACTGGGACAGTACTGGATACACCATATATTTT. Its protein product is CASSLYWDSTGYTIYF.

This clone was seen more than once but under ten times. The chain uses TRBV15 and TRBJ2-7; 8 bases line up with TRBD1. CDR3 size: 15 residues. CDR1 is LNHNV and CDR2 is YYDKDF in the germline V gene (reference sequence). V shed 1 base and J 3 bases; nucleotides not matched to a gene: 5. The CDR3 sequence: CATSRGTGGIYEQYF. The CDR3 bases are TGTGCCACCAGCAGAGGAACAGGGGGTATCTACGAGCAGTACTTC.

This clone occurred many times. The rearrangement links TRBV5-6 to TRBJ1-6; no reliable D call. The CDR3 length is 14 residues. The V gene lost 4 bases and the J gene lost 12 bases, with 17 bases spanning the gap. The germline CDR1 and CDR2 sequences are SGHDT and YYEEEE. The CDR3 here is CASSLNIGEGPLHF. CDR3 nucleotides: TGTGCCAGCAGCCTCAACATTGGGGAAGGACCCCTCCACTTT. Complete variable domain (other parts from reference TRBV5-6 and TRBJ1-6): DAGVTQSPTHLIKTRGQQVTLRCSPKSGHDTVSWYQQALGQGPQFIFQYYEEEERQRGNFPDRFSGHQFPNYSSELNVNALLLGDSALYLCASSLNIGEGPLHFGNGTRLTVT.

In the case of this clone: Being one base from a much bigger clone, this may be a read error. The V call is TRBV7-3, the J call TRBJ2-7; 10 bases line up with TRBD2. After removal of 1 base from V and 2 bases from J, the junction contained 11 bases not matched to a gene. There are 18 residues in the CDR3. Germline V gene data show CDR1 as SGHTA and CDR2 as FQGTGA. This CDR3 reads CASSLIALLAGFTYEQYF. Written as DNA, the CDR3 is TGTGCCAGCAGCTTAATCGCCTTACTAGCGGGATTTACCTACGAGCAGTACTTC. The complete variable domain, with remaining parts taken from reference TRBV7-3 and TRBJ2-7, reads GAGVSQTPSNKVTEKGKYVELRCDPISGHTALYWYRQSLGQGPEFLIYFQGTGAADDSGLPNDRFFAVRPEGSVSTLKIQRTERGDSAVYLCASSLIALLAGFTYEQYFGPGTRLTVT.

This clone was seen ten or more times. At one of its ends the junction is not consistent with the germline gene, which may arise from a read error. The rearrangement links TRBV7-7 to TRBJ1-2, with 9 bases matching TRBD1. Germline assignment: CDR1 SSHAT and CDR2 FNYEAQ (reference sequence). The CDR3 length is 13 residues. The CDR3 coding sequence is TGTGCTAGCAGCCCGGGACAGGGAGGCGGCTACACCTTC. Protein: CASSPGQGGGYTF.

As regards this clone: This sequence may be a read error, since a much larger clone differs from it by one base. No conserved phenylalanine or tryptophan is present at the end of the CDR3, so a read error is the likely explanation. The rearrangement joins TRBV7-9 to TRBJ2-1, with D maybe TRBD1 (6 bases). Trimming left V 5 bases short and J 0 bases short, with 8 bases between. The CDR3 runs to 14 residues. Germline CDR1 SEHNR, CDR2 FQNEAQ (reference sequence). The CDR3 sequence: CASSPDSSYNEQFL. The DNA for the CDR3 is TGTGCCAGCAGCCCGGACAGCTCCTACAATGAGCAGTTCCTC.

This rearrangement joins TRBV9 to TRBJ2-1; 12 positions match TRBD2. Unmatched junction bases numbered 13, after V lost 4 bases and J lost 8 bases. Germline-derived CDR1 and CDR2 are SGDLS and YYNGEE. The CDR3 covers 17 residues. CDR3 amino acids: CASSLALLAGGGDEQFF. CDR3 DNA sequence: TGTGCCAGCAGCTTAGCCCTACTAGCGGGGGGCGGCGATGAGCAGTTCTTC.

This clone was seen a handful of times. At one end the junction does not follow the germline gene, possibly because of a read error. The chain carries TRBV6-1 and TRBJ2-3, with TRBD2 matching 9 bases. CDR3 size: 16 residues. From germline, CDR1 is MNHNS and CDR2 SASEGT. The CDR3 DNA reads TGTGCCATCAGTGAAACGTCAATAGCGGGGGTGGATACGCAGTATTTT. Amino acids: CAISETSIAGVDTQYF.

Ten or more counts support this clone. The chain is built from TRBV11-2 and TRBJ1-1; a weak D match, TRBD1 (5 bases). This CDR3 comprises 13 residues. Deletions cut 3 bases from V and 7 bases from J, with 12 bases between. Germline lookup yields CDR1 SGHAT and CDR2 FQNNGV. CDR3 in amino acids: CASSFGTGVEAFF. In nucleotides, the CDR3 is TGTGCCAGCAGCTTCGGGACCGGCGTTGAAGCTTTCTTT.

The table lists this clone with many counts. This specimen includes other DNA sequences encoding the same CDR3. This chain joins TRBV2 and TRBJ1-2; 7 bases are shared with TRBD1. CDR1 SNHLY and CDR2 FYNNEI come from the germline V gene. The trim removed 11 bases at V and 1 base at J, leaving 7 bases unmatched. The CDR3 is made up of 13 amino acids. In DNA form, the CDR3 reads TGTGCCGGGGGGACAGAGTTTAACTATGGCTACACCTTC. Its protein product is CAGGTEFNYGYTF.

This clone was recorded many times. The chain employs TRBV7-3 and TRBJ2-5; 10 bases are a match to TRBD2. In germline, CDR1 is SGHTA, CDR2 FQGTGA. With 5 bases clipped from V and 8 bases from J, the junction kept 5 bases outside the gene matches. This CDR3 has 13 amino acids. The CDR3 DNA reads TGTGCCAGCAGCGACACTAGCGGGGCTACCCAGTACTTC. As protein: CASSDTSGATQYF.